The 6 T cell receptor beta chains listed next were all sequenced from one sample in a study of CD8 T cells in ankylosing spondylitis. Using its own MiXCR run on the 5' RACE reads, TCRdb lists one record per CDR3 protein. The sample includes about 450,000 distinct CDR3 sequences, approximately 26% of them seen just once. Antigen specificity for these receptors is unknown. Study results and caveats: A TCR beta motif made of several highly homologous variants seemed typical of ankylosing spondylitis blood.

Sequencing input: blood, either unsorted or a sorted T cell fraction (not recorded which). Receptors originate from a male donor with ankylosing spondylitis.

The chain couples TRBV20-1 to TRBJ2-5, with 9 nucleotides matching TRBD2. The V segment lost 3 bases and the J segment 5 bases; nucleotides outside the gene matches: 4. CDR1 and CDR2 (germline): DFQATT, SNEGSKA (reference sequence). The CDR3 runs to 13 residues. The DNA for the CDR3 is TGCAGTGCTAGGGCGGGAGGGCTGGAGACCCAGTACTTC. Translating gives CSARAGGLETQYF.

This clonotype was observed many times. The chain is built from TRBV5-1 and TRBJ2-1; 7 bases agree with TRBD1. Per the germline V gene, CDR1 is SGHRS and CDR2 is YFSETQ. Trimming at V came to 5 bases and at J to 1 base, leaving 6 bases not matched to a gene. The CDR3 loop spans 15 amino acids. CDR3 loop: CASRQGSRSYNEQFF. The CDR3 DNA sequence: TGCGCCAGCAGACAGGGGAGTAGGTCCTACAATGAGCAGTTCTTC.

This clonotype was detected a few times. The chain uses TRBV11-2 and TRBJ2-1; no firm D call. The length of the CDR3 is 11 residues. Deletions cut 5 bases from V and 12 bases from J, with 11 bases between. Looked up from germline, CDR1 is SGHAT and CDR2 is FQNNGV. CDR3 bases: TGTGCCAGCAGCCCGTTCGGTGGGCAGTTCTTC. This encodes CASSPFGGQFF.

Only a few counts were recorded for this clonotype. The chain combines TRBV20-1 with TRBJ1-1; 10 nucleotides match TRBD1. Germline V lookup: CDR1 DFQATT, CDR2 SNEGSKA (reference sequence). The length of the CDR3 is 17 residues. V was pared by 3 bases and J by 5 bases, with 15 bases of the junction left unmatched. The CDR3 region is CSASWAGDRGLRTEAFF. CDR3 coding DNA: TGCAGTGCTAGTTGGGCCGGTGACAGGGGGCTCCGGACTGAAGCTTTCTTT.

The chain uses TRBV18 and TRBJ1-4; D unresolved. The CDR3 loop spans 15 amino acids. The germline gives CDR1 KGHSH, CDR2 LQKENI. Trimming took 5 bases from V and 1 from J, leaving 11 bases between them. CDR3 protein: CASSFQTETNEKLFF. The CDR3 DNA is TGTGCCAGCTCATTCCAGACGGAAACTAATGAAAAACTGTTTTTT.

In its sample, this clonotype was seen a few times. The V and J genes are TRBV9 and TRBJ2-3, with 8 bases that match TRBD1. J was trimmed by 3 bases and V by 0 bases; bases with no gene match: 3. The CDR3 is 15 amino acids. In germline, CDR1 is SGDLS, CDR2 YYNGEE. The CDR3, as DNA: TGTGCCAGCAGCGTAGGACAGGGGATAACAGATACGCAGTATTTT. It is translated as CASSVGQGITDTQYF.